The rows below give T cell receptor beta chains drawn from one sample of a study of T cell repertoires in cytomegalovirus infection. TCRdb independently ran MiXCR on the reads; one entry per CDR3 protein. Of about 530,000 distinct CDR3 sequences listed, roughly 29% are singletons. What was sequenced was PBMCs. All receptors derive from a human donor in good health (CMV status not recorded). Some clones in this sample may be carry-over from other donors' samples. The CDR3 runs from the conserved cysteine through the conserved F or W. The D gene is left open where the match is weak. Only part of the rows carry a size: once, few, many, or a class if the clone is expanded.

J gene: TRBJ1-6; D gene: .; V gene: TRBV18; clone size: .; CDR3 protein: CASSQAIGTTYNSPLHF; CDR3 DNA: TGTGCCAGCTCCCAAGCTATCGGGACAACCTATAATTCACCCCTCCACTTT
J gene: TRBJ2-7; D gene: .; V gene: TRBV7-2; clone size: many; CDR3 protein: CASSRSSYEQYF; CDR3 DNA: TGTGCCAGCAGCCGAAGCTCCTACGAGCAGTACTTC
J gene: TRBJ1-2; D gene: TRBD1; V gene: TRBV6-5; clone size: .; CDR3 protein: CASRDRASDYGYTF; CDR3 DNA: TGTGCCAGCAGGGACAGGGCCTCGGACTATGGCTACACCTTC
J gene: TRBJ1-5; D gene: .; V gene: TRBV24-1; clone size: .; CDR3 protein: CATSLDSSNQPQHF; CDR3 DNA: TGTGCCACCAGCCTCGACTCGAGCAATCAGCCCCAGCATTTT
J gene: TRBJ2-5; D gene: TRBD2; V gene: TRBV20-1; clone size: few; CDR3 protein: CSAQETLAGGETQYF; CDR3 DNA: TGCAGTGCTCAAGAAACGCTAGCGGGAGGGGAGACCCAGTACTTC
J gene: TRBJ1-5; D gene: .; V gene: TRBV7-9; clone size: many; CDR3 protein: CASSLTANQPQHF; CDR3 DNA: TGTGCCAGCAGCTTGACAGCGAATCAGCCCCAGCATTTT
J gene: TRBJ1-2; D gene: TRBD1; V gene: TRBV19; clone size: .; CDR3 protein: CASSLRTGTNYGYTF; CDR3 DNA: TGTGCCAGTAGTCTGAGGACAGGGACTAACTATGGCTACACCTTC
J gene: TRBJ1-2; D gene: TRBD1; V gene: TRBV6-2/TRBV6-3; clone size: .; CDR3 protein: CASRTGTGNHYGYTF; CDR3 DNA: TGTGCCAGCAGAACCGGGACAGGGAACCACTATGGCTACACCTTC
J gene: TRBJ2-7; D gene: TRBD1; V gene: TRBV28; clone size: .; CDR3 protein: CASRGDSTEQYF; CDR3 DNA: TGTGCCAGCAGGGGGGACAGTACCGAGCAGTACTTC
J gene: TRBJ2-5; D gene: TRBD2; V gene: TRBV20-1; clone size: .; CDR3 protein: CSARRLAGGQWETQYF; CDR3 DNA: TGCAGTGCGCGGAGACTAGCGGGAGGGCAGTGGGAGACCCAGTACTTC
J gene: TRBJ2-6; D gene: .; V gene: TRBV19; clone size: .; CDR3 protein: CASGPGGVPGANVLTF; CDR3 DNA: TGTGCCAGCGGCCCCGGTGGGGTTCCGGGGGCCAACGTCCTGACTTTC
J gene: TRBJ2-6; D gene: TRBD1; V gene: TRBV30; clone size: .; CDR3 protein: CAWSVTGERSGANVLTF; CDR3 DNA: TGTGCCTGGAGTGTAACAGGGGAGCGCTCTGGGGCCAACGTCCTGACTTTC
J gene: TRBJ2-1; D gene: .; V gene: TRBV4-1; clone size: few; CDR3 protein: CASSQDLPGVPYNEQFF; CDR3 DNA: TGCGCCAGCAGCCAAGATCTACCGGGAGTACCCTACAATGAGCAGTTCTTC
J gene: TRBJ1-1; D gene: .; V gene: TRBV2; clone size: .; CDR3 protein: CASSEIRDRTEAFF; CDR3 DNA: TGTGCCAGCAGTGAAATTCGCGACCGGACTGAAGCTTTCTTT
J gene: TRBJ2-1; D gene: TRBD2; V gene: TRBV11-2; clone size: once; CDR3 protein: CASSSGLAGRQYNEQFF; CDR3 DNA: TGTGCCAGCAGCTCCGGACTAGCGGGAAGACAATACAATGAGCAGTTCTTC
J gene: TRBJ2-2; D gene: .; V gene: TRBV6-5; clone size: few; CDR3 protein: CASRLVTPGVLGTGELFF; CDR3 DNA: TGTGCCAGCAGACTAGTAACCCCGGGGGTATTGGGCACCGGGGAGCTGTTTTTT
J gene: TRBJ2-5; D gene: TRBD1; V gene: TRBV12-3/TRBV12-4; clone size: .; CDR3 protein: CASRPGQGGETQYF; CDR3 DNA: TGTGCCAGCAGACCCGGACAGGGCGGAGAGACCCAGTACTTC
J gene: TRBJ2-1; D gene: .; V gene: TRBV7-2; clone size: many; CDR3 protein: CASSLLSSQASYNEQFF; CDR3 DNA: TGTGCCAGCAGCTTACTCTCTTCCCAAGCGTCCTACAATGAGCAGTTCTTC
J gene: TRBJ1-1; D gene: .; V gene: TRBV6-5; clone size: few; CDR3 protein: CASSYSGAAVAFF; CDR3 DNA: TGTGCCAGCAGTTACTCAGGAGCGGCCGTAGCTTTCTTT
J gene: TRBJ2-5; D gene: TRBD2; V gene: TRBV7-8; clone size: .; CDR3 protein: CASSLWTSGISQETQYF; CDR3 DNA: TGTGCCAGCAGCTTGTGGACTAGCGGGATATCGCAAGAGACCCAGTACTTC
J gene: TRBJ2-7; D gene: TRBD1; V gene: TRBV15; clone size: .; CDR3 protein: CATSKDLRDRVYEQYF; CDR3 DNA: TGTGCCACCAGCAAAGACCTCCGGGACAGGGTCTACGAGCAGTACTTC
J gene: TRBJ1-2; D gene: .; V gene: TRBV29-1; clone size: few; CDR3 protein: CSVAGHLNYGYTF; CDR3 DNA: TGCAGCGTTGCGGGGCACCTCAACTATGGCTACACCTTC
J gene: TRBJ1-2; D gene: TRBD1; V gene: TRBV12-3/TRBV12-4; clone size: .; CDR3 protein: CASSYPTRQGLGYTF; CDR3 DNA: TGTGCCAGCAGTTACCCTACCCGACAGGGCCTTGGCTACACCTTC
J gene: TRBJ2-1; D gene: .; V gene: TRBV6-2/TRBV6-3; clone size: .; CDR3 protein: CASSGSYVNEQFF; CDR3 DNA: TGTGCCAGCAGTGGATCTTACGTCAATGAGCAGTTCTTC
J gene: TRBJ1-1; D gene: TRBD1; V gene: TRBV2; clone size: .; CDR3 protein: CASRGQGARAEAFF; CDR3 DNA: TGTGCCAGCAGAGGACAGGGGGCCCGGGCTGAAGCTTTCTTT
J gene: TRBJ2-1; D gene: .; V gene: TRBV7-2; clone size: many; CDR3 protein: CASSLGGAGGEQFF; CDR3 DNA: TGTGCCAGCAGCTTAGGAGGCGCCGGTGGTGAGCAGTTCTTC
J gene: TRBJ1-2; D gene: .; V gene: TRBV7-2; clone size: many; CDR3 protein: CASSPTLPGDNSNYGYTF; CDR3 DNA: TGTGCCAGCAGCCCAACATTACCGGGAGACAATTCTAACTATGGCTACACCTTC
J gene: TRBJ2-1; D gene: .; V gene: TRBV6-5; clone size: .; CDR3 protein: CASSYLALSSYNEQFF; CDR3 DNA: TGTGCCAGCAGTTACCTAGCGTTGAGCTCCTACAATGAGCAGTTCTTC
J gene: TRBJ2-2; D gene: TRBD1; V gene: TRBV5-6; clone size: .; CDR3 protein: CASSSWTGGSTGELFF; CDR3 DNA: TGTGCCAGCAGCTCTTGGACAGGAGGATCCACCGGGGAGCTGTTTTTT
J gene: TRBJ1-2; D gene: TRBD1; V gene: TRBV30; clone size: few; CDR3 protein: CAWTKTGGLYGYTF; CDR3 DNA: TGTGCCTGGACTAAGACAGGGGGCTTGTATGGCTACACCTTC